This TCR beta chain was identified during a study of blood T cell repertoires in COVID-19. As for the study in general: The United States, Italy and Spain provided the acute and convalescent COVID-19 samples. Sources were T cells, B-cell-depleted T cells, or PBMCs; the material itself was cDNA or gDNA.

Only a few counts were recorded for this clone. CDR3 length: 15 amino acids. CDR1 is LGHDT, CDR2 YNNKEL, per germline (reference sequence). V was clipped by 8 bases and J by 2 bases; unmatched bases: 11. In the study's own analysis: Quantification of nucleated cells was approximated via reference gene primer amplification. The data were produced by immunoSEQ multiplex PCR, yet TCRdb's version contains in-frame clones alone and is incomplete. V and J calls and clone size come straight from that table; D and trimming were deduced from the DNA. There are some 380,000 clones in the sample; 85% to 90% occur only once, and around 6.3% lies in the top ten.

The rearrangement uses TRBV3-1 (or the pseudogene TRBV3-2) and TRBJ2-5; TRBD2 aligns across 7 bases. What was sequenced was peripheral blood. This clonotype was sampled from a man between 18 and 29 years old with active or convalescent COVID-19. The CDR3 loop is CASGKGGAGQETQYF. The CDR3 coding sequence is TGTGCCAGCGGTAAGGGAGGGGCCGGGCAAGAGACCCAGTACTTC.